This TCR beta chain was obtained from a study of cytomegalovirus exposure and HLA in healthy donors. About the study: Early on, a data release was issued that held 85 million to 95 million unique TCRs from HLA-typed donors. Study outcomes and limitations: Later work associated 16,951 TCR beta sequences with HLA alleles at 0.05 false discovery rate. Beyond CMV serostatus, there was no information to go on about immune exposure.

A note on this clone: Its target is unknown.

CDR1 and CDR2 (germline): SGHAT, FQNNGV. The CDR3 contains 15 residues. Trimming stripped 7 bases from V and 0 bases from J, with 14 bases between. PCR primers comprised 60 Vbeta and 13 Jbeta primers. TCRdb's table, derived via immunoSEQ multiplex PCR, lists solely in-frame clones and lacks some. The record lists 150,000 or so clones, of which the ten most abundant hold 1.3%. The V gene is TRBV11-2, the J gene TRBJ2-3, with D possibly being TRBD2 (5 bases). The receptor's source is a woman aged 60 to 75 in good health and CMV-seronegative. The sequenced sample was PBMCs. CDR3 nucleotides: TGTGCCAGCACCCTGAGCGGATTTAGCACAGATACGCAGTATTTT. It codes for CASTLSGFSTDTQYF. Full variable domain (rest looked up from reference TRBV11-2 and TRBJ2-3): EAGVAQSPRYKIIEKRQSVAFWCNPISGHATLYWYQQILGQGPKLLIQFQNNGVVDDSQLPKDRFSAERLKGVDSTLKIQPAKLEDSAVYLCASTLSGFSTDTQYFGPGTRLTVL.